One T cell receptor (beta chain) is described in this entry. Its cognate antigen is unknown. Profiling relied on immunoSEQ multiplex PCR, and the TCRdb table lists in-frame clones only, not all of them. This sample carries roughly 150,000 clones, 80% to 95% of them seen once, and the ten largest clones take over 1.5%. These data originate in a study of T cell responses to AZD1222 COVID-19 vaccine. General study results and limits: Vaccine-associated CD4 TCRs ranged over spike, dominating at 160-218 and 743-854. Reports indicate that nearly half of spike-specific TCRs are directed at unmutated variant regions. Repertoires were obtained only post-peak T cell response.

The sample consisted of peripheral blood, taken on day 0 of AZD1222 vaccination. The receptor comes from an adult in good health.

Written as DNA, the CDR3 is TGTGCCAGCAGCTTAGCGCGAAGGGGGGCAAATAGCAATCAGCCCCAGCATTTT. Protein sequence: CASSLARRGANSNQPQHF. V usage is TRBV7-8 and J usage is TRBJ1-5, with D possibly TRBD1 on 6 matching bases. CDR3 length: 18 amino acids. Germline assignment: CDR1 SGHVS and CDR2 FQNEAQ. V was shortened by 0 bases and J by 0 bases, with 15 bases between the two germline ends.